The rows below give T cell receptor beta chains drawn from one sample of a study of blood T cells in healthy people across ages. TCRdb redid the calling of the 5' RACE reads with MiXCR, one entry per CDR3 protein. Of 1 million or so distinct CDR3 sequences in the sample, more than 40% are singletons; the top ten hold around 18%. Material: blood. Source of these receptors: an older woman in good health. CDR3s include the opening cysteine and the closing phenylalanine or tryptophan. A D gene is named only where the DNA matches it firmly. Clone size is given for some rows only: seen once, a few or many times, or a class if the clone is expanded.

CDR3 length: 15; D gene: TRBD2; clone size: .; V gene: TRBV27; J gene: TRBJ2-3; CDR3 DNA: TGTGCCAGCAGACCCCTAGCGGGAGTTGGGGATACGCAGTATTTT; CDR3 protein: CASRPLAGVGDTQYF
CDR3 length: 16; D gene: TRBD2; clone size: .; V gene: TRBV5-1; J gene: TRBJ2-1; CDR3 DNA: TGCGCCAGCAGCTCCCAGGCACTAGCGGGTTCGAATGAGCAGTTCTTC; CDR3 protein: CASSSQALAGSNEQFF
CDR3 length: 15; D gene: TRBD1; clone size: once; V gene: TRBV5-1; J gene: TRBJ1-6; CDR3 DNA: TGCGCCAGCAGTTTGGACAGGGGACAGCATTCACCCCACCACTTT; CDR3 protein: CASSLDRGQHSPHHF
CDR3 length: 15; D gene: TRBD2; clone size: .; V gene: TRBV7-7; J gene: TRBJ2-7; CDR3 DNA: TGTGCCAGCAGCTTATCCCCTAGCGGGATCGACGAGCAGTACTTC; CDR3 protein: CASSLSPSGIDEQYF
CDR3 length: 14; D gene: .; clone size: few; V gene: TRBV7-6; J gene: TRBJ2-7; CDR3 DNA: TGTGCCAGCAGCGTCGGACTCCCAGGGAACGAGCAGTACTTC; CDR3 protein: CASSVGLPGNEQYF
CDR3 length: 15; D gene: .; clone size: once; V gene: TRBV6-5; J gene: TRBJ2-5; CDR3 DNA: TGTGCCAGCAGTTACTCACCCGCTGGGGCGGAGACCCAGTACTTC; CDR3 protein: CASSYSPAGAETQYF
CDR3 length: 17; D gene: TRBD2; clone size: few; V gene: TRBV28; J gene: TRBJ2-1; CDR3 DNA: TGTGCCAGCAGTTTATTAGGACTAGCGGGAAGAAACTATGAGCAGTTCTTC; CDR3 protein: CASSLLGLAGRNYEQFF
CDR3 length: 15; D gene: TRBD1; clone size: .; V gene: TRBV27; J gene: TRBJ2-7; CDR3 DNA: TGTGCCAGCAGTTCCCGGACAGGGGGGAACTACGAGCAGTACTTC; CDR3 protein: CASSSRTGGNYEQYF
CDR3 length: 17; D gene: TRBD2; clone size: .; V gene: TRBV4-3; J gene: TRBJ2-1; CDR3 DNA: TGCGCCAGCAGCCAAGTTTTAGCTAGCGGGGGGGCTCATGAGCAGTTCTTC; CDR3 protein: CASSQVLASGGAHEQFF
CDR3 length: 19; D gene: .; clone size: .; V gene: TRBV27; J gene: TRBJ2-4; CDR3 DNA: TGTGCCAGCAGTACCACGGTACTACGAACTTCCAGTAGGGGAACCATTCAGTACTTC; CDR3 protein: CASSTTVLRTSSRGTIQYF
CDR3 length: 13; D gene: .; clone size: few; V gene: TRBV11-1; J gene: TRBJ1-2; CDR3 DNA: TGTGCCAGCACCCCGGACAGATCCTATGGCTACACCTTC; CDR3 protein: CASTPDRSYGYTF
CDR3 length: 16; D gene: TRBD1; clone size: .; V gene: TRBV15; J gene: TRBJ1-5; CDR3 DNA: TGTGCCACCAGCAGAGCACAGGACAGGCACAATCAGCCCCAGCATTTT; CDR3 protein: CATSRAQDRHNQPQHF
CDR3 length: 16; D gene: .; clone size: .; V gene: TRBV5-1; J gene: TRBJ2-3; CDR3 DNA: TGCGCCAGCAGCGACAGGTCTATTATGTCCACAGATACGCAGTATTTT; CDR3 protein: CASSDRSIMSTDTQYF
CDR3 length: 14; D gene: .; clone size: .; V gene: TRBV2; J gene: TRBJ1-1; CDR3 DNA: TGTGCCAGCAGTGTCCGGGATTTAGGCCCTGAAGCTTTCTTT; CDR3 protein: CASSVRDLGPEAFF
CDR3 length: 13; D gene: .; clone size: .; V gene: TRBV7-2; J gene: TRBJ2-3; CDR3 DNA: TGTGCCAGCAGCGAACAAGTTGGAGATACGCAGTATTTT; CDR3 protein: CASSEQVGDTQYF
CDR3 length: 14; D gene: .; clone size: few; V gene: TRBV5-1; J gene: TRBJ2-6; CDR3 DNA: TGCGCCAGCAGACATGACTCTGGGGCCAACGTCCTGACTTTC; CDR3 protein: CASRHDSGANVLTF
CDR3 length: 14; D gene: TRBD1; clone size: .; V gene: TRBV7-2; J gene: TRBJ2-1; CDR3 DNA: TGTGCCAGCAGCTTAGTTGGACAGGTCACTGAGCAGTTCTTC; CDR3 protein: CASSLVGQVTEQFF
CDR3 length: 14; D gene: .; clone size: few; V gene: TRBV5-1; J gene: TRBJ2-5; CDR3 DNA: TGCGCCAGCAGCTTGGATCCTCCGCCAAATGAGCAGTACTTC; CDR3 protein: CASSLDPPPNEQYF
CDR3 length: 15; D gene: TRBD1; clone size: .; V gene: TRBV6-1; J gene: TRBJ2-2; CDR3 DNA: TGTGCCAGCAGTCGGGACAGGGGGAACACCGGGGAGCTGTTTTTT; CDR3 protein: CASSRDRGNTGELFF
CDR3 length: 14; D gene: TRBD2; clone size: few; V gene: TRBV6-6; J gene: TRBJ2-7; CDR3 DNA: TGTGCCAGCAGCCACCGGACTAGCGGCTACGAGCAGTACTTC; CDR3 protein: CASSHRTSGYEQYF
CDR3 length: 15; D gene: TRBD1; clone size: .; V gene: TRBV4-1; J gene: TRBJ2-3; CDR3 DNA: TGCGCCAGCAGCCAAGACTTACAGGGGGCAGATACGCAGTATTTT; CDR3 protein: CASSQDLQGADTQYF
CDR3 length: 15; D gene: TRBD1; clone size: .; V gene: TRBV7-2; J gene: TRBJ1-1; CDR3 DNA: TGTGCCAGCAGTCGCGGACAGGGGAGCGGCACTGAAGCTTTCTTT; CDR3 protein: CASSRGQGSGTEAFF
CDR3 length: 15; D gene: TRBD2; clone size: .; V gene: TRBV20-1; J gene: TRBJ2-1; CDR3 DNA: TGCAGTGCTAGAAGACAAGCGGGGGGGTACAATGAGCAGTTCTTC; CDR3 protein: CSARRQAGGYNEQFF
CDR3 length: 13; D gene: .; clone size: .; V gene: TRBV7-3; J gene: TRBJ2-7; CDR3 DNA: TGTGCCAGCAGCAGAGGGGCAGGCTACGAGCAGTACTTC; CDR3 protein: CASSRGAGYEQYF
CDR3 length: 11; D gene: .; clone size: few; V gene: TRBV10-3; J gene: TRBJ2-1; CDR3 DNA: TGTGCCATCAGTGAGCGCAATGAGCAGTTCTTC; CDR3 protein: CAISERNEQFF
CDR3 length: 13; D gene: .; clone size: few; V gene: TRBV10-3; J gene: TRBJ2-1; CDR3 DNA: TGTGCCACCTGCTGCGCAGGGACGAATGAGCAGTTCTTC; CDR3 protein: CATCCAGTNEQFF
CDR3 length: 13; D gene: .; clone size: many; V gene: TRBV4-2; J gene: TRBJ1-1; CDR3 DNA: TGTGCCAGCAGCCAAGTAGAGGTGACTGAAGCTTTCTTT; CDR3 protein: CASSQVEVTEAFF
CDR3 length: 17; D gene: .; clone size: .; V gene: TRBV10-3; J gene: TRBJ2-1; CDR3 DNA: TGTGCCATCAGTGGACACGGGACTCACGAAATCTACAATGAGCAGTTCTTC; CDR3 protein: CAISGHGTHEIYNEQFF
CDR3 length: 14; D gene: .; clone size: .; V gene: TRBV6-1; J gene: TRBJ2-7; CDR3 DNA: TGTGCCAGCAGGATACCCGGACAAAACTACGAGCAGTACTTC; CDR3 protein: CASRIPGQNYEQYF
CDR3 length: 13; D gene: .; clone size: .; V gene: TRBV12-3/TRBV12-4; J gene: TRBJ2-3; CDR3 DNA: TGTGCCAGCAGTTTACTGGCCTCCGATACGCAGTATTTT; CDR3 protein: CASSLLASDTQYF
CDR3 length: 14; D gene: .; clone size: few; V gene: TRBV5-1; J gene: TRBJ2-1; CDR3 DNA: TGCGCCAGCAGTCCGAGGGGACCCCTCAATGAGCAGTTCTTC; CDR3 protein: CASSPRGPLNEQFF
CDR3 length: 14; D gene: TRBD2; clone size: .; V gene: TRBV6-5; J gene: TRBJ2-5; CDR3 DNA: TGTGCCAGCAGTCGGACTAGCGGATGGGAGACCCAGTACTTC; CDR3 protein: CASSRTSGWETQYF
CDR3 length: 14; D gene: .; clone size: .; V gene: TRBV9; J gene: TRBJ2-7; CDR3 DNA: TGTGCCAGCAGCGGAGAAACTGGGAGCTACGAGCAGTACTTC; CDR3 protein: CASSGETGSYEQYF
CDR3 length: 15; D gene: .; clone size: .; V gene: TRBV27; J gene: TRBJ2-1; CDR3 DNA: TGTGCCAGCAGTTTGCGCGGGATCGGGTACAATGAGCAGTTCTTC; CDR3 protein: CASSLRGIGYNEQFF
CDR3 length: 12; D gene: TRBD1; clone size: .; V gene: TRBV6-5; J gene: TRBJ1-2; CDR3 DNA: TGTGCCAGCCACAGGGGTGGCTATGGCTACACCTTC; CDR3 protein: CASHRGGYGYTF
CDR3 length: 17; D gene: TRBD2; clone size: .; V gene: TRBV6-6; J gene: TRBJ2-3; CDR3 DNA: TGTGCTAGCACCCAGACCGGACTAGCGGGAGGGCCAGATACGCAGTATTTT; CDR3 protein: CASTQTGLAGGPDTQYF
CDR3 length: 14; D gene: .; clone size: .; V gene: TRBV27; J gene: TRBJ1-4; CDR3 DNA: TGTGCCAGCAGTGTATTGGGGGCTGGTGAAAAACTGTTTTTT; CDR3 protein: CASSVLGAGEKLFF
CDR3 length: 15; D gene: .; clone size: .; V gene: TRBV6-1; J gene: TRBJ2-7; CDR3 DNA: TGTGCCAGCAGTGAAGGGGCTAGCTATTCCGACGAGCAGTACTTC; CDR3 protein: CASSEGASYSDEQYF
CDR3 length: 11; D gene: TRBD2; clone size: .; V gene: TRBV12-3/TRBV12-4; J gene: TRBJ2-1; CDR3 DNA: TGTGCCAGCAGTCTGGGACTAGCGATGTTCTTC; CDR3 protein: CASSLGLAMFF
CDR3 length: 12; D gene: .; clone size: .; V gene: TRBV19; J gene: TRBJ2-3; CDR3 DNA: TGTGCCAGTAGTATTTACCAGGATACGCAGTATTTT; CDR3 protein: CASSIYQDTQYF
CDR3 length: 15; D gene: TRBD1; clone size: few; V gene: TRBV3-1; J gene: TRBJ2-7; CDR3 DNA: TGTGCCAGCAGCCAAAGGGGGGGACAGGGCTACGAGCAGTACTTC; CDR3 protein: CASSQRGGQGYEQYF
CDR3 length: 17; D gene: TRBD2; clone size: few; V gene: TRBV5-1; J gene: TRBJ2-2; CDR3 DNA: TGCGCCAGCAGCCCACCGGGACTAGCGGAACTCACCGGGGAGCTGTTTTTT; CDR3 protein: CASSPPGLAELTGELFF
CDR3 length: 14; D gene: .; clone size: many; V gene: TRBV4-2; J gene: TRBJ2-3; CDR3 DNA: TGTGCCAGCAGCTGGGGCCTTTCGACAGATACGCAGTATTTT; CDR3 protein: CASSWGLSTDTQYF
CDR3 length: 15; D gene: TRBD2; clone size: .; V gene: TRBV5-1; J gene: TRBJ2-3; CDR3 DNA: TGCGCCAGCAGCTGGTCTAGCGGGAGCACAGATACGCAGTATTTT; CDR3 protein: CASSWSSGSTDTQYF
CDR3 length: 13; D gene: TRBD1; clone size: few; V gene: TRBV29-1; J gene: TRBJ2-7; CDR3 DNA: TGCAGCGTGGAGGACAGGGGGAGATACGAGCAGTACTTC; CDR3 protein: CSVEDRGRYEQYF
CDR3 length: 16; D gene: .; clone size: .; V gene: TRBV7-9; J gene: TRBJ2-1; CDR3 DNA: TGTGCCAGCAGCACCACAGCCCCGAGCTCCTACAATGAGCAGTTCTTC; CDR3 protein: CASSTTAPSSYNEQFF
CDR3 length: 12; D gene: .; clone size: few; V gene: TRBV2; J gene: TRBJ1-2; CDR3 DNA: TGTGCCAGCAGTGAAAACAGCTATGGCTACACCTTC; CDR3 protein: CASSENSYGYTF
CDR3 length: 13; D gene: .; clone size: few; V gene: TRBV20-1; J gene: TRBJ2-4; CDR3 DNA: TGCAGTGCTGGGACATCCGCCAAAAACATTCAGTACTTC; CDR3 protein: CSAGTSAKNIQYF
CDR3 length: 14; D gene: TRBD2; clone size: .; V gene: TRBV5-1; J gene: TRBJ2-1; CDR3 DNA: TGCGCCAGCAGCGGAATAGCGGGCAAGGATGAGCAGTTCTTC; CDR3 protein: CASSGIAGKDEQFF
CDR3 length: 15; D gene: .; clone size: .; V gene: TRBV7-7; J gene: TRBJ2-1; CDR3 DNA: TGTGCCAGCAGCTTAAGCCCGCGGGAAAACAATGAGCAGTTCTTC; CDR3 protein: CASSLSPRENNEQFF
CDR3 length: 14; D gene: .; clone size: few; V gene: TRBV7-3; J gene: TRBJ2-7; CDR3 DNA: TGTGCCAGCAGCATCACCGGGAGCTCCTACGAGCAGTACTTC; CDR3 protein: CASSITGSSYEQYF
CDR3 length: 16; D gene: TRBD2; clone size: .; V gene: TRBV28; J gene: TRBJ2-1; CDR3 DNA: TGTGCCAGCAGTTCCCTACCTGGACTAGCGGGAGGGGAGCAGTTCTTC; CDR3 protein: CASSSLPGLAGGEQFF
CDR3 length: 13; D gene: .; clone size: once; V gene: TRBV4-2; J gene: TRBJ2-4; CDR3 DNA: TGTGCCTGCAGCCAAGACCCGTCCAGGGAGCAGTACTTC; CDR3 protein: CACSQDPSREQYF